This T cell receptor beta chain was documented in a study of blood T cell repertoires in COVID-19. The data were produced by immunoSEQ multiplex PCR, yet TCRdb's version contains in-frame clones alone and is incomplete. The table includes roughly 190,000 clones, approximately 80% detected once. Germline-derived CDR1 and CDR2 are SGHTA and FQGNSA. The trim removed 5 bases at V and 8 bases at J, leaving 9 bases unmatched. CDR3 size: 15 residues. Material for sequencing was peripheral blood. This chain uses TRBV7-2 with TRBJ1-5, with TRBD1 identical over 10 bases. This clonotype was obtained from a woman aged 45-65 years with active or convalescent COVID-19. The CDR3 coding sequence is TGTGCCAGCAGCCCACGGGACAGGGGATTTGAGCCCCAGCATTTT. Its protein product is CASSPRDRGFEPQHF.